These 5 T cell receptor beta chains were sequenced from one sample in a study of blood T cell repertoires in COVID-19. Generated by immunoSEQ multiplex PCR, the TCRdb table keeps only in-frame clones and is missing some. The sample shows around 220,000 clones, roughly nine tenths of them seen only once. The sequenced sample was peripheral blood. Receptor source: a man aged 40-49 years with active or convalescent COVID-19.

This chain joins TRBV19 and TRBJ1-1; D ambiguous. Trimming left V 2 bases short and J 7 bases short, with 5 bases between. Germline V gene data show CDR1 as LNHDA and CDR2 as SQIVND (reference sequence). The CDR3 extends over 11 amino acids. CDR3 sequence reads: CASSISGEAFF. CDR3 DNA: TGTGCCAGTAGTATATCCGGTGAAGCTTTCTTT.

V gene TRBV3-1 (or the pseudogene TRBV3-2) combines with J gene TRBJ2-7, with 8 bases lining up with TRBD1. CDR3 length: 16 residues. Trimming cost V 0 bases and J 0 bases; bases outside gene matches: 4. Looked up from germline, CDR1 is LGHDT and CDR2 is YNNKEL (reference sequence). The CDR3 sequence is CASSQETGGSSYEQYF. The CDR3, as DNA: TGTGCCAGCAGCCAAGAAACAGGGGGATCCTCCTACGAGCAGTACTTC.

The chain recombines TRBV2 with TRBJ2-7; TRBD2 matches at 13 bases. The CDR3 loop spans 14 amino acids. Germline values: CDR1 SNHLY, CDR2 FYNNEI. The trim removed 10 bases at V and 1 base at J, leaving 4 bases unmatched. The CDR3 is CATTSGRISYEQYF. CDR3 sequence (DNA): TGTGCCACGACTAGCGGGAGGATATCCTACGAGCAGTACTTC.

The chain uses TRBV9 and TRBJ2-2; D gene ambiguous. The CDR3 covers 16 residues. The germline V gene has CDR1 SGDLS and CDR2 YYNGEE. With 4 bases removed from V and 9 bases from J, the gap between germline ends came to 22 bases. CDR3 sequence reads: CASSPRLPIAHRELFF. The CDR3 bases are TGTGCCAGCAGCCCTCGGCTACCGATAGCACACAGGGAGCTGTTTTTT. Drawing the rest from reference TRBV9 and TRBJ2-2, the complete variable domain is DSGVTQTPKHLITATGQRVTLRCSPRSGDLSVYWYQQSLDQGLQFLIQYYNGEERAKGNILERFSAQQFPDLHSELNLSSLELGDSALYFCASSPRLPIAHRELFFGEGSRLTVL.

This CDR3 is CASRRLRRDYGYTF. CDR3 in DNA: TGTGCCAGCAGGCGCTTGAGACGGGACTATGGCTACACCTTC. This chain joins TRBV28 and TRBJ1-2; no reliable D call. Germline loops: CDR1 MDHEN, CDR2 SYDVKM. V shed 6 bases and J shed 3 bases, with 14 bases lying between them. The length of the CDR3 is 14 residues.